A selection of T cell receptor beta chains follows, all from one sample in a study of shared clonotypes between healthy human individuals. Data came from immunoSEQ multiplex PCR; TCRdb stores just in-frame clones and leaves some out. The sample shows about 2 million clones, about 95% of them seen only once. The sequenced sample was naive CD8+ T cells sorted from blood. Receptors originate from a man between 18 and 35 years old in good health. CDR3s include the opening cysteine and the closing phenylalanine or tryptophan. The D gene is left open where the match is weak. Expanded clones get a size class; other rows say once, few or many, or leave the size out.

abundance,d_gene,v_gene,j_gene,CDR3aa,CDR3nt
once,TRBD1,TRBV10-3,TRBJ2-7,CAISPGTGFNEQYF,TGTGCCATCAGTCCCGGGACAGGGTTCAACGAGCAGTACTTC
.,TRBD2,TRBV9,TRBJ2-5,CASSEGLAWETQYF,TGTGCCAGCAGCGAGGGACTAGCCTGGGAGACCCAGTACTTC
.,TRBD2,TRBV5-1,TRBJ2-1,CASSLSSGSSYNEQFF,TGCGCCAGCAGCCTGTCTAGCGGGAGCTCCTACAATGAGCAGTTCTTC
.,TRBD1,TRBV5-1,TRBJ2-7,CASSTWTGSYEQYF,TGCGCCAGCAGCACGTGGACAGGGTCCTACGAGCAGTACTTC
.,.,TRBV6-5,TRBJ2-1,CASKGVSYNEQFF,TGTGCCAGCAAAGGAGTGTCCTACAATGAGCAGTTCTTC
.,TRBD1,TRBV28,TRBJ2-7,CASSRTAGEGQGADEQYF,TGTGCCAGCAGTCGTACCGCCGGGGAGGGACAGGGGGCGGACGAGCAGTACTTC
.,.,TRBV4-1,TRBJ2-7,CASSPSASYEQYF,TGCGCCAGCAGCCCCTCGGCCAGCTACGAGCAGTACTTC
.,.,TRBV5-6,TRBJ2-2,CASSLGPPAVGELFF,TGTGCCAGCAGCTTGGGGCCCCCTGCGGTCGGGGAGCTGTTTTTT
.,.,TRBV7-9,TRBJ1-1,CASSSLTGLNTEAFF,TGTGCCAGCAGCTCGTTGACAGGCCTGAACACTGAAGCTTTCTTT
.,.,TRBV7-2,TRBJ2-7,CASSLVATYEQYF,TGTGCCAGCAGCTTAGTCGCAACCTACGAGCAGTACTTC
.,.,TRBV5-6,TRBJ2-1,CASSPTWGVSYNEQFF,TGTGCCAGCAGCCCGACCTGGGGGGTATCCTACAATGAGCAGTTCTTC
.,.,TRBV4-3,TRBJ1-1,CASSQDPQGLNTEAFF,TGCGCCAGCAGCCAAGACCCCCAGGGGCTCAACACTGAAGCTTTCTTT
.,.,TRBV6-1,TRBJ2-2,CASSESAGSGGELFF,TGTGCCAGCAGTGAATCGGCAGGGAGTGGCGGGGAGCTGTTTTTT
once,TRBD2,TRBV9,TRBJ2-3,CASSVSGVATDTQYF,TGTGCCAGCAGCGTGAGCGGGGTGGCCACAGATACGCAGTATTTT
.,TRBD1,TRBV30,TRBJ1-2,CAWSLGQGWGYTF,TGTGCCTGGAGTTTGGGACAGGGGTGGGGCTACACCTTC
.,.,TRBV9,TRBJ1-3,CASTPLGLRDSGNTIYF,TGTGCCAGCACCCCTCTTGGCCTACGGGACTCTGGAAACACCATATATTTT